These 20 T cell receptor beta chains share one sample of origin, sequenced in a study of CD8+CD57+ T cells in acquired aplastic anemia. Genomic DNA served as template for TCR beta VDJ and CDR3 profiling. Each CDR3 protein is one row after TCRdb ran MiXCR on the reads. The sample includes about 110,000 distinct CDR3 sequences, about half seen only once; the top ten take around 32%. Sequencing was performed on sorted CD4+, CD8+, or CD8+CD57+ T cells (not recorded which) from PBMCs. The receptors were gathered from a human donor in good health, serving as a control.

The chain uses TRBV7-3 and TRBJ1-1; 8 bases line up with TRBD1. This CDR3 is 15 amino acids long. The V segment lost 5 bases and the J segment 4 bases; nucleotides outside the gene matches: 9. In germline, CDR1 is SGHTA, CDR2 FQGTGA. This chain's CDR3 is CASSDEGQAATEAFF. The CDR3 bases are TGTGCCAGCAGCGACGAGGGACAGGCGGCCACTGAAGCTTTCTTT.

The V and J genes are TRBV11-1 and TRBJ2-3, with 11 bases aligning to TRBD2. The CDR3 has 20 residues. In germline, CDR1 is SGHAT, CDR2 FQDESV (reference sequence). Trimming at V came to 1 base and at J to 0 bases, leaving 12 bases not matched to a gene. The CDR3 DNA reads TGTGCCAGCAGCTTAGTGTCTAGCGGGGGGTTCAAGCAGAGCACAGATACGCAGTATTTT. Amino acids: CASSLVSSGGFKQSTDTQYF.

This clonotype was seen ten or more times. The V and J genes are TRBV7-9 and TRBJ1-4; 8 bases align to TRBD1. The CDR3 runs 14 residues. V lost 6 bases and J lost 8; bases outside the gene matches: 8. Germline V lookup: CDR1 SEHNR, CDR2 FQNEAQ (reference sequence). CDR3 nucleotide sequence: TGTGCCAGCAGGGGGACAGGCCGAGGGGAAAAACTGTTTTTT. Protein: CASRGTGRGEKLFF.

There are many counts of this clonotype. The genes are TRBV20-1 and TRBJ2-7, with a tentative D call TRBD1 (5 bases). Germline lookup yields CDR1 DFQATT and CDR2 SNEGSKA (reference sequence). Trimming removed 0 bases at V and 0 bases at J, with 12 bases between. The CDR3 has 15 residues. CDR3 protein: CSARDAGLSSYEQYF. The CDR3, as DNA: TGCAGTGCTAGAGATGCAGGGTTGAGCTCCTACGAGCAGTACTTC.

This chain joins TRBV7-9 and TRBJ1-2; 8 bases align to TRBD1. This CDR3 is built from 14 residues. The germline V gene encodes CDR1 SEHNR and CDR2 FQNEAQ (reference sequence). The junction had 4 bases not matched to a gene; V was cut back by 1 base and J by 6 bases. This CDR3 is CASSLEQGADGYTF. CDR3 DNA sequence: TGTGCCAGCAGCTTAGAGCAGGGGGCCGATGGCTACACCTTC. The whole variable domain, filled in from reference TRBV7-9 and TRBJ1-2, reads DTGVSQNPRHKITKRGQNVTFRCDPISEHNRLYWYRQTLGQGPEFLTYFQNEAQLEKSRLLSDRFSAERPKGSFSTLEIQRTEQGDSAMYLCASSLEQGADGYTFGSGTRLTVV.

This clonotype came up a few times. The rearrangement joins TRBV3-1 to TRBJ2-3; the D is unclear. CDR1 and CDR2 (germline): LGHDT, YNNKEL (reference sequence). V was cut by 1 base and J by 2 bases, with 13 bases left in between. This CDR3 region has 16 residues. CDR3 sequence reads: CASSQVGYPYTDTQYF. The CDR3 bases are TGTGCCAGCAGCCAAGTGGGCTACCCCTACACAGATACGCAGTATTTT.

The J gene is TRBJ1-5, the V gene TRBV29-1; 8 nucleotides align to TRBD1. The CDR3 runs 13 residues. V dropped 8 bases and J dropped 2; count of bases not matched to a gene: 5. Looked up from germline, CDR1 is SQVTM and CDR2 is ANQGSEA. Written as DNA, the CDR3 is TGCAGCATACAGGGGGGTGGCAATCAGCCCCAGCATTTT. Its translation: CSIQGGGNQPQHF.

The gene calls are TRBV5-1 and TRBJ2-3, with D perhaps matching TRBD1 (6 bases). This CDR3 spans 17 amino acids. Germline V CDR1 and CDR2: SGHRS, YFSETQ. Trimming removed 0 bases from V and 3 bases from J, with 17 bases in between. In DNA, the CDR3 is TGCGCCAGCAGCTTGGCCGTGACAGGTCGGGCTACAGATACGCAGTATTTT. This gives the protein CASSLAVTGRATDTQYF.

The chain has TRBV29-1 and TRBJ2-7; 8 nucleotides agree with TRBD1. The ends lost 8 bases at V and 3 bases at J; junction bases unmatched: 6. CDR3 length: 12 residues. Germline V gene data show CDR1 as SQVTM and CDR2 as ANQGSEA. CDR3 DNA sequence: TGCAGCATTATTACAGGGGGCTACGAGCAGTACTTC. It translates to CSIITGGYEQYF.

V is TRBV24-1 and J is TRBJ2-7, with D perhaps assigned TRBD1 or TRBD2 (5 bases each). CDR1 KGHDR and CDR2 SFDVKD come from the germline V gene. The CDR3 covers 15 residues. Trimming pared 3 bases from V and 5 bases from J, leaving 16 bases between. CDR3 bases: TGTGCCACCAGTGATACACGGGGCGTCGGGAACGAGCAGTACTTC. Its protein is CATSDTRGVGNEQYF.

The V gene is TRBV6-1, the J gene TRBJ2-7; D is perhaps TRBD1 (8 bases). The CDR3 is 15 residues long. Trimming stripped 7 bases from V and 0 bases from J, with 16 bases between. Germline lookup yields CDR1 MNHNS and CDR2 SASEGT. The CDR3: CASTRQGRGSYEQYV. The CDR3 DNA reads TGTGCCAGCACCCGACAGGGGAGGGGCTCCTACGAGCAGTACGTC.

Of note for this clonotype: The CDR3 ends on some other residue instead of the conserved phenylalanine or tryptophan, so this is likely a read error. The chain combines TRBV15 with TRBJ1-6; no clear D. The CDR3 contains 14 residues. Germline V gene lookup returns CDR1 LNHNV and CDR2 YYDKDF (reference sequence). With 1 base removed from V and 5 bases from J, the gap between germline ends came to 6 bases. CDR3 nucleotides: TGTGCCACCAGCAGAGGAAGTGATAATTCACCCCTCCACTAT. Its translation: CATSRGSDNSPLHY.

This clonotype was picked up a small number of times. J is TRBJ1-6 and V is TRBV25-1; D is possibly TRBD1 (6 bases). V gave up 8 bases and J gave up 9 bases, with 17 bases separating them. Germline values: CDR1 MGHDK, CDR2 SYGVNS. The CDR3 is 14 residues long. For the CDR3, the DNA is TGTGCCAGCTTTGGGGGCAGGTCGGGTTCACCCCTCCACTTT. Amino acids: CASFGGRSGSPLHF.

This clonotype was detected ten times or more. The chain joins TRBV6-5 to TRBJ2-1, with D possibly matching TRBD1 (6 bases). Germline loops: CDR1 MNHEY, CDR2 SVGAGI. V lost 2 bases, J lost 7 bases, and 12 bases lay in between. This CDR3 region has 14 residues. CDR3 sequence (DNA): TGTGCCAGCAGTTACACGGGAAGGGGGAATGAGCAGTTCTTC. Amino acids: CASSYTGRGNEQFF.

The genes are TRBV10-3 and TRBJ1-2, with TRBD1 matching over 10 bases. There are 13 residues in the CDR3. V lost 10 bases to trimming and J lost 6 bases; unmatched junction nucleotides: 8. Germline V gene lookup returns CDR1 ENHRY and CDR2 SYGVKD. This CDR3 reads CASKDRGNDGYTF. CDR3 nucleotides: TGTGCCAGCAAGGACAGGGGGAATGATGGCTACACCTTC.

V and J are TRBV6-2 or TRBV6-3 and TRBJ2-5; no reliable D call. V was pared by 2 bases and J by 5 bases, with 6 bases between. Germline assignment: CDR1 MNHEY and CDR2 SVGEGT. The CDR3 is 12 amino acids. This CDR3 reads CASSYKQETQYF. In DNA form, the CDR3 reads TGTGCCAGCAGTTACAAGCAGGAGACCCAGTACTTC.

CDR3 bases: TGCAGTGCTAGATTTATTCGGACAGGGAACTCTGGGGCCAACGTCCTGACTTTC. Encoded protein: CSARFIRTGNSGANVLTF. The V call is TRBV20-1, the J call TRBJ2-6, with TRBD1 matching 8 bases. This CDR3 has 18 residues. Trimming at V came to 2 bases and at J to 0 bases, leaving 9 bases not matched to a gene. Germline CDR1 is DFQATT and CDR2 is SNEGSKA (reference sequence).

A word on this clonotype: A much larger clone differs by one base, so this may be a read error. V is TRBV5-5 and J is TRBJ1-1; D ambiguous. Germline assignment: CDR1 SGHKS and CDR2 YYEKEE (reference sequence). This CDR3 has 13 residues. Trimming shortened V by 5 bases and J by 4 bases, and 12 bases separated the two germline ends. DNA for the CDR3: TGTGCCAGCAGTTACAGACAAGTCACTGAAGCTTTCTTT. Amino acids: CASSYRQVTEAFF.

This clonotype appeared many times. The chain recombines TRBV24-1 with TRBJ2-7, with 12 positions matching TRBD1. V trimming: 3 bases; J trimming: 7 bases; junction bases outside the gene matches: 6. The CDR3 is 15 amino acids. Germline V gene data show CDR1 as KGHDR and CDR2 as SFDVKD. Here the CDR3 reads CATSDGRDRGQEQYF. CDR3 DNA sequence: TGTGCCACCAGTGATGGCCGGGACAGGGGGCAAGAGCAGTACTTC.

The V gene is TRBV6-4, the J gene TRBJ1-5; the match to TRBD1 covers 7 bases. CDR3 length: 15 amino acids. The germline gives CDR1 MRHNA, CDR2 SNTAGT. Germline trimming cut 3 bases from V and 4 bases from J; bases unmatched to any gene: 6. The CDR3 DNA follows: TGTGCCAGCAGTGAGGCTCCGGGACAGAATCAGCCCCAGCATTTT. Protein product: CASSEAPGQNQPQHF.